A single sample is the source of the 17 T cell receptor beta chains below, sequenced in a study of control samples from healthy donors and cancer patients. Libraries were prepared by immunoSEQ multiplex PCR; TCRdb keeps only in-frame clonotypes and omits some of them. The table records 40,000 to 55,000 clones, over 75% of them present only once. The sequencing input was PBMCs. These receptors were collected from a woman aged 60-70 years with lung cancer.

The chain uses TRBV13 and TRBJ2-7; TRBD2 matches 8 bases. J gave up 3 bases and V 7 bases, and 5 bases lay outside the gene matches. Germline CDR1 PRHDT, CDR2 FYEKMQ (reference sequence). The CDR3 runs 13 residues. The CDR3 DNA follows: TGTGCCAGCACCCACGCGGGAGGCTACGAGCAGTACTTC. It yields the protein CASTHAGGYEQYF.

V is TRBV19 and J is TRBJ1-3; possible D gene TRBD1, 6 bases. Germline V gives CDR1 LNHDA, CDR2 SQIVND (reference sequence). V lost 3 bases, J lost 2 bases, and 8 bases lay in between. CDR3 length equals 14 residues. The chain's CDR3 is CASSIRDTGNTIYF. The CDR3 nucleotides are TGTGCCAGTAGTATTCGGGACACTGGAAACACCATATATTTT.

The gene calls are TRBV4-3 and TRBJ2-7, with D hard to call. Germline V lookup: CDR1 LGHNA, CDR2 YSLEER. V was cut by 0 bases and J by 6 bases, with 12 bases left in between. This CDR3 spans 14 amino acids. In DNA, the CDR3 is TGCGCCAGCAGCCAAGATCGGTCTTTTACCGAGCAGTACTTC. Its protein is CASSQDRSFTEQYF.

The chain employs TRBV3-1 (or the pseudogene TRBV3-2) and TRBJ2-7, with 7 bases that match TRBD1. Germline-derived CDR1 and CDR2 are LGHDT and YNNKEL (reference sequence). The CDR3 contains 16 residues. The J segment lost 4 bases and the V segment lost 0 bases, leaving 9 bases of the junction unmatched. Written as DNA, the CDR3 is TGTGCCAGCAGCCAAGATATAGGTGACAGGGCTTACGAGCAGTACTTC. Translated, it gives CASSQDIGDRAYEQYF.

V is TRBV6-5 and J is TRBJ1-2; D is unclear. Germline values: CDR1 MNHEY, CDR2 SVGAGI. CDR3 size: 13 residues. V gave up 3 bases and J gave up 8 bases, with 13 bases separating them. The CDR3 protein is CASSYLSADGYTF. CDR3 nucleotide sequence: TGTGCCAGCAGTTATCTGTCGGCGGACGGCTACACCTTC.

The sample holds a few counts of this clone. The chain carries TRBV27 and TRBJ1-1; 8 bases are shared with TRBD1. Trimming cost V 6 bases and J 4 bases; bases outside gene matches: 7. The CDR3 is 14 amino acids. CDR1 is MNHEY and CDR2 is SMNVEV in the germline V gene (reference sequence). The CDR3 protein is CASSVGQGVTEAFF. CDR3 bases: TGTGCCAGCAGCGTCGGACAGGGTGTCACTGAAGCTTTCTTT.

This clone was seen more than once but under ten times. This CDR3 is CASSLFSYEVAGELFF. CDR3 nucleotides: TGTGCCAGCTCATTATTTTCTTATGAGGTCGCCGGGGAGCTGTTTTTT. This sequence joins TRBV18 and TRBJ2-2; D remains unclear. The germline gives CDR1 KGHSH, CDR2 LQKENI. V lost 5 bases and J 6 bases, leaving 19 bases between the germline ends. The CDR3 covers 16 residues.

The chain is built from TRBV19 and TRBJ2-7, with 9 positions matching TRBD1. From germline, CDR1 is LNHDA and CDR2 SQIVND (reference sequence). V dropped 5 bases and J dropped 3; count of bases not matched to a gene: 8. This CDR3 comprises 15 residues. The CDR3 nucleotides read TGTGCCAGTAGTTTGAGGACAGGGGAAAACTACGAGCAGTACTTC. Translation gives CASSLRTGENYEQYF. The full variable domain, with the rest looked up from reference TRBV19 and TRBJ2-7, is DGGITQSPKYLFRKEGQNVTLSCEQNLNHDAMYWYRQDPGQGLRLIYYSQIVNDFQKGDIAEGYSVSREKKESFPLTVTSAQKNPTAFYLCASSLRTGENYEQYFGPGTRLTVT.

This clone was seen just once. This chain connects TRBV11-2 to TRBJ2-1, with 10 bases lining up with TRBD2. The V and J ends lost 1 base and 13 bases, in that order; junction bases with no gene match: 10. The CDR3 runs 15 residues. Germline values: CDR1 SGHAT, CDR2 FQNNGV. The CDR3 protein is CASSLGELAGVPQFF. The CDR3 coding sequence is TGTGCCAGCAGCTTAGGGGAGCTAGCGGGAGTACCCCAGTTCTTC.

The CDR3 is CASRATGERSGNTIYF. The CDR3 nucleotides read TGCGCCAGCAGAGCGACAGGGGAAAGGTCTGGAAACACCATATATTTT. The chain carries TRBV5-1 and TRBJ1-3; 8 bases match TRBD1. Germline V gives CDR1 SGHRS, CDR2 YFSETQ. The CDR3 contains 16 residues. The junction had 8 bases not matched to a gene; V was cut back by 5 bases and J by 1 base.

The chain has TRBV6-5 and TRBJ1-2; TRBD1 is a possible D gene (5 bases). Germline CDR1 reads MNHEY; CDR2 reads SVGAGI. V was trimmed by 6 bases and J by 7 bases, leaving 12 bases between them. This CDR3 is 12 amino acids long. CDR3 nucleotide sequence: TGTGCCAGCAGGGATGGGGCCGGTGGCTACACCTTC. Amino acid sequence: CASRDGAGGYTF.

J is TRBJ2-1 and V is TRBV12-3 or TRBV12-4; the D gene is possibly TRBD2 (5 bases). This CDR3 contains 11 residues. The V end was cut by 3 bases, the J end by 9 bases, with 6 bases between. Written as DNA, the CDR3 is TGTGCCAGCAGTTTCGAGGGTGAGCAGTTCTTC. Its translation: CASSFEGEQFF.

The chain links TRBV4-3 to TRBJ1-1; TRBD1 aligns across 10 bases. The CDR3 covers 13 residues. Germline trimming cut 4 bases from V and 5 bases from J; bases unmatched to any gene: 1. The germline gives CDR1 LGHNA, CDR2 YSLEER. In DNA, the CDR3 is TGCGCCAGCAGCCGGGACAGGGGAACTGAAGCTTTCTTT. Translating it yields CASSRDRGTEAFF.

The chain carries TRBV7-9 and TRBJ1-5; D might be TRBD1 (6 bases). Germline V gene sequence: CDR1 SEHNR, CDR2 FQNEAQ (reference sequence). V was cut by 5 bases and J by 6 bases, with 17 bases left in between. CDR3 size: 15 residues. The CDR3 sequence: CASSPTGGASQPQHF. CDR3 sequence (DNA): TGTGCCAGCAGCCCTACCGGGGGCGCATCTCAGCCCCAGCATTTT.

Here the CDR3 reads CASSPWDRNSPLHF. DNA for the CDR3: TGTGCCAGCAGTCCCTGGGACAGGAATTCACCCCTCCACTTT. The chain joins TRBV6-6 to TRBJ1-6, with TRBD1 matching over 8 bases. This CDR3 has 14 residues. Germline V gene lookup returns CDR1 MNHNY and CDR2 SVGAGI (reference sequence). V was clipped by 5 bases and J by 7 bases; unmatched bases: 4.

CDR3 residues: CASSRKQGYSNQPQHF. As DNA, the CDR3 is TGTGCCAGTAGTAGGAAACAGGGGTATAGCAATCAGCCCCAGCATTTT. The chain combines TRBV19 with TRBJ1-5; 7 nucleotides agree with TRBD1. Trimming removed 4 bases from V and 0 bases from J; junction bases left unmatched: 6. The V gene's germline CDR1 is LNHDA and CDR2 SQIVND (reference sequence). This CDR3 spans 16 amino acids.

The chain employs TRBV25-1 and TRBJ2-3; 8 bases agree with TRBD1. Germline V CDR1 and CDR2: MGHDK, SYGVNS. V shed 6 bases and J 7 bases; nucleotides not matched to a gene: 12. The CDR3 is made up of 15 amino acids. The CDR3 loop reads CASRRGQGAVNTQYF. DNA for the CDR3: TGTGCCAGCAGGAGGGGGCAGGGGGCAGTAAATACGCAGTATTTT.